The sequence of this T cell receptor beta chain was determined in a study of cytomegalovirus exposure and HLA in healthy donors. Study summary: Membership in the Caucasian-associated ancestry cluster was found for 81% of approximately 430 genotyped donors.

This CDR3 has 14 residues. Germline V lookup: CDR1 LNHNV, CDR2 YYDKDF (reference sequence). V was pared by 1 base and J by 2 bases, with 8 bases between. With 60 Vbeta and 13 Jbeta primers, the PCR was carried out. TCRdb's copy holds only in-frame clones and misses some; the assay was immunoSEQ multiplex PCR. This table has 100,000 to 150,000 clones, 65% to 80% appearing once. The V gene is TRBV15, the J gene TRBJ1-1, with unresolved D. This TCR was recovered from a woman in her thirties or forties in good health and CMV-seropositive. Sequenced input: PBMCs. The CDR3 DNA reads as TGTGCCACCAGCAGAGTAAGAACTAACACTGAAGCTTTCTTT. It codes for CATSRVRTNTEAFF.